These T cell receptor beta chains were read from a single sample in a study of CD8 T cells in Susac syndrome. One entry per CDR3 protein results from TCRdb running MiXCR on the immunoSEQ multiplex PCR reads. The sample includes 250,000 to 300,000 distinct CDR3 sequences, about 85% seen only once; the top ten take over 0.1%. Sequenced input: CD8+ T cells from PBMCs. The receptors originated from a human donor with multiple sclerosis. CDR3s leave out the opening cysteine and the closing phenylalanine or tryptophan. Fields, in order: J gene, V gene, CDR3 protein.

J: TRBJ2-3; V: TRBV4-2; CDR3: ASSQDERGRSDTQY
J: TRBJ1-2; V: TRBV12-3/TRBV12-4; CDR3: ASDREA
J: TRBJ2-7; V: TRBV7-2; CDR3: ASSLVQGALGEQY
J: TRBJ2-3; V: TRBV7-3; CDR3: ASSFRGLPSSTDTQY
J: TRBJ2-7; V: TRBV4-1; CDR3: ASSFRQGAGHEQY
J: TRBJ1-5; V: TRBV27; CDR3: ASSVLRDRYQPQH
J: TRBJ2-5; V: TRBV6-5; CDR3: ASSFRFVQETQY
J: TRBJ2-7; V: TRBV12-3/TRBV12-4; CDR3: ASRPGLAGDEQY
J: TRBJ2-7; V: TRBV4-2; CDR3: ASSQLPGPVSYEQY
J: TRBJ2-1; V: TRBV27; CDR3: ASSYAGGGYNEQF
J: TRBJ2-5; V: TRBV28; CDR3: ASIFGETQY